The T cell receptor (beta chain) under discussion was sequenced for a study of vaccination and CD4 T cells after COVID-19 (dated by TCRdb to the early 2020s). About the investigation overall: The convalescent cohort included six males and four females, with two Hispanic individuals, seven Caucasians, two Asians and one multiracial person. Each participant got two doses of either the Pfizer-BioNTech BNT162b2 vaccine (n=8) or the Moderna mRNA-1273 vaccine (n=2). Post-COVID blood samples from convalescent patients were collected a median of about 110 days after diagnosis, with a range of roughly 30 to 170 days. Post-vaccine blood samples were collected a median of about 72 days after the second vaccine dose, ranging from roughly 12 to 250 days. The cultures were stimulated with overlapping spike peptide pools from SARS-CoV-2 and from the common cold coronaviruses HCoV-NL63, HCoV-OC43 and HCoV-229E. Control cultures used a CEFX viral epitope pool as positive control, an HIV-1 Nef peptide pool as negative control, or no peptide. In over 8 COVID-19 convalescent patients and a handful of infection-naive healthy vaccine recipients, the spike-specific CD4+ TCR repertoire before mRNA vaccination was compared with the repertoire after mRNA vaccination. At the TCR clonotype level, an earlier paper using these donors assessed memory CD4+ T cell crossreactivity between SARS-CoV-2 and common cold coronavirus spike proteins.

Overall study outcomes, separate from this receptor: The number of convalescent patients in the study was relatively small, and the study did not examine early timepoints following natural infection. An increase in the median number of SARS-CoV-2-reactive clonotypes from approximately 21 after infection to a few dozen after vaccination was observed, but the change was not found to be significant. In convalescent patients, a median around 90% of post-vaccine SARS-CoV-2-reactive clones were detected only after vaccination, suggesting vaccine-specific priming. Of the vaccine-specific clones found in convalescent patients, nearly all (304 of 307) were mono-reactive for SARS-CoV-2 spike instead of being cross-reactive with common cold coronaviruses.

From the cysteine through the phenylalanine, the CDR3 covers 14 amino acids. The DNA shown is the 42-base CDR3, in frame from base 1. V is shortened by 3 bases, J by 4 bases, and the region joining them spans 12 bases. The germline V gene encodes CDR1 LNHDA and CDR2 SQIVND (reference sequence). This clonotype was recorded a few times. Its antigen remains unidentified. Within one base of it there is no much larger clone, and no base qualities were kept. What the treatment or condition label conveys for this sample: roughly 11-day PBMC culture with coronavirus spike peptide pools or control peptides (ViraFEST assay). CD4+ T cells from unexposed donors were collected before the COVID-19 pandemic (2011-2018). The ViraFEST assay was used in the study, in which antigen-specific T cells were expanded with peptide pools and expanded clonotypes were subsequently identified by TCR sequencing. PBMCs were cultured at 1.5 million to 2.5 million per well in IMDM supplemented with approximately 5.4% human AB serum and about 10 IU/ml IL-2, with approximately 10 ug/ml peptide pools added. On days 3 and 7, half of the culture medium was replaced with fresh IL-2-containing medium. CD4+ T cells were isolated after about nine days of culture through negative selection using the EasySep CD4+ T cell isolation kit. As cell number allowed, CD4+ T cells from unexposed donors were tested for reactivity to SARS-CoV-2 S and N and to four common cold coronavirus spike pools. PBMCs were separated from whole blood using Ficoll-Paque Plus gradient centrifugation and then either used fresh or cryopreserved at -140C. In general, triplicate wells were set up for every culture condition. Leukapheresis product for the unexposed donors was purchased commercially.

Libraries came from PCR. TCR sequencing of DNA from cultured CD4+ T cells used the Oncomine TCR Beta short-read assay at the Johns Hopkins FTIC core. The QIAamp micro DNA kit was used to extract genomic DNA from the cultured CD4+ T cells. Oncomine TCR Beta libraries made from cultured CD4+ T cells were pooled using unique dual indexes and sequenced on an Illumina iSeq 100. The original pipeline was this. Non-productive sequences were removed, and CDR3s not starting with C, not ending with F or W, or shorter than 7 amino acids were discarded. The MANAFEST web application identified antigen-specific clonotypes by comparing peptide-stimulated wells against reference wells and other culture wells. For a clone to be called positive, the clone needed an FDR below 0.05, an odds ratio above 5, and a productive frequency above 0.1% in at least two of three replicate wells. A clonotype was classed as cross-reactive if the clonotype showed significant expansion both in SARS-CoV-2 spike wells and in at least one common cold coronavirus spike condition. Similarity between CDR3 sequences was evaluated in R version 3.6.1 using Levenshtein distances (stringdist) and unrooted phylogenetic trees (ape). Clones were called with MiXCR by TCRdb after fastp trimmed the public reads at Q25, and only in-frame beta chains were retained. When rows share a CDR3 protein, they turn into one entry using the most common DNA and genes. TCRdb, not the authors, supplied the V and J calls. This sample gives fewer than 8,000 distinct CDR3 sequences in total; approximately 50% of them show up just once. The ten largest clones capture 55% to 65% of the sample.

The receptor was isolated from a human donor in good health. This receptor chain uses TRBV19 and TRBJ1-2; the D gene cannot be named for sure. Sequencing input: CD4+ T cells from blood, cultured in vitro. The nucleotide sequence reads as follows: TGTGCCAGTAGTATTGAGGGCAGGCTCTATGGCTACACCTTC. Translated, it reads CASSIEGRLYGYTF.